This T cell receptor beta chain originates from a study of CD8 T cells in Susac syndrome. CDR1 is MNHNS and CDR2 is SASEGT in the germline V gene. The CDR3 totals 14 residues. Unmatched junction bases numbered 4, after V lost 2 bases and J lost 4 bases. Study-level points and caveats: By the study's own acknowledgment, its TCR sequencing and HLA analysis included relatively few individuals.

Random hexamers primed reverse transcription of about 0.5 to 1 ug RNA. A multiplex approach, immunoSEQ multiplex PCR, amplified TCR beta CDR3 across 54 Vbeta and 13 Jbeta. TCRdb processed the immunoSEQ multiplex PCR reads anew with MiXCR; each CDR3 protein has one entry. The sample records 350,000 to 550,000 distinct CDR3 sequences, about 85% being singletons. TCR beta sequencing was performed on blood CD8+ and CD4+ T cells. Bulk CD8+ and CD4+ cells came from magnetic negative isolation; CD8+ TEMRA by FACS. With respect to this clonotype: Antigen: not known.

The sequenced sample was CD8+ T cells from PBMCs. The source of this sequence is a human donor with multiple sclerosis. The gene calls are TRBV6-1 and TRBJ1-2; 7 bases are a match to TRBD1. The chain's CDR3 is CASSEPGQLYGYTF. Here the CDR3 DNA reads TGTGCCAGCAGTGAACCGGGACAGCTCTATGGCTACACCTTC.